Presented here are 26 T cell receptor beta chains from one specimen sequenced in a study of cytomegalovirus exposure and HLA in healthy donors. Use of 60 Vbeta and 13 Jbeta primers characterized the PCR. Method: immunoSEQ multiplex PCR; TCRdb's copy keeps in-frame clones and lacks some. The sample contains fewer than 130,000 clones, 79% of which appear only once. Sequenced material: PBMCs. The receptors originated from a woman aged 40 to 49 in good health and CMV-seronegative.

The table lists this clone with a few counts. The V gene is TRBV5-4, the J gene TRBJ1-1, with TRBD1 matching 7 bases. Germline V gene data show CDR1 as SGHNT and CDR2 as YYREEE (reference sequence). The CDR3 covers 15 residues. After removal of 4 bases from V and 2 bases from J, the junction contained 8 bases not matched to a gene. In DNA, the CDR3 is TGTGCCAGCAGCGTTTACAGGGGAGGAAACACTGAAGCTTTCTTT. Its protein is CASSVYRGGNTEAFF.

The sample holds a few counts of this clone. The V gene is TRBV4-2, the J gene TRBJ1-1, with 7 bases fitting TRBD1. CDR3 size: 16 residues. The J segment lost 0 bases and the V segment lost 3 bases, leaving 7 bases of the junction unmatched. CDR1 is LGHNA and CDR2 is YNFKEQ in the germline V gene. CDR3 in amino acids: CASSHTGQMLNTEAFF. CDR3 nucleotide sequence: TGTGCCAGCAGCCACACGGGACAGATGCTGAACACTGAAGCTTTCTTT.

The V and J genes are TRBV30 and TRBJ1-6; no definite D call. The V gene's germline CDR1 is GTSNPN and CDR2 SVGIG (reference sequence). The V and J ends lost 4 bases and 14 bases respectively, with 21 bases between them. This CDR3 spans 14 amino acids. The CDR3 nucleotides are TGTGCCTGGATTCCTCTACAGCCTTCTTGGACCCTCCACTTT. Translated, it gives CAWIPLQPSWTLHF.

The rearrangement joins TRBV19 to TRBJ1-4; 11 positions match TRBD1. The CDR3 extends over 16 amino acids. Losses at the gene ends were 3 bases for V and 12 bases for J; bases not matched to a gene: 12. Germline V gene data show CDR1 as LNHDA and CDR2 as SQIVND (reference sequence). Here the CDR3 reads CASSISGTGGRRELFF. In nucleotides, the CDR3 is TGTGCCAGTAGTATTTCGGGGACAGGGGGAAGAAGAGAACTGTTTTTT.

As DNA, the CDR3 is TGTGCCAGCAGCTTGCTCCCCGCAGGCGAGCAGTACTTC. This gives the protein CASSLLPAGEQYF. The chain recombines TRBV5-6 with TRBJ2-7, with D hard to call. The germline gives CDR1 SGHDT, CDR2 YYEEEE. The CDR3 is 13 residues long. V lost 1 base, J lost 6 bases, and 11 bases lay in between.

The rearrangement joins TRBV30 to TRBJ1-4, with TRBD1 as a possible D gene (6 bases). V lost 4 bases, J lost 8 bases, and 20 bases lay in between. Germline V gives CDR1 GTSNPN, CDR2 SVGIG (reference sequence). The CDR3 sequence is 15 residues long. As DNA, the CDR3 is TGTGCCTGGAAACATCGGGACATGAATGTAGAAAAACTGTTTTTT. Protein sequence: CAWKHRDMNVEKLFF.

The V and J genes are TRBV5-6 and TRBJ2-3, with TRBD2 matching 9 bases. The CDR3 spans 17 residues. V dropped 0 bases and J dropped 6; count of bases not matched to a gene: 11. In germline, CDR1 is SGHDT, CDR2 YYEEEE. CDR3 DNA: TGTGCCAGCAGCTTGGTCGCGGCGGGAGGGTGGTGGGATACGCAGTATTTT. Translating gives CASSLVAAGGWWDTQYF. The entire variable domain, with the rest obtained from reference TRBV5-6 and TRBJ2-3, is as follows: DAGVTQSPTHLIKTRGQQVTLRCSPKSGHDTVSWYQQALGQGPQFIFQYYEEEERQRGNFPDRFSGHQFPNYSSELNVNALLLGDSALYLCASSLVAAGGWWDTQYFGPGTRLTVL.

V and J are TRBV4-1 and TRBJ2-1; maybe TRBD1 (5 bases). Germline values: CDR1 MGHRA, CDR2 YSYEKL. This CDR3 is 15 amino acids long. The germline V and J ends were trimmed by 4 bases and 5 bases, with 15 bases remaining between them. The CDR3 spells CASSPAWGAHNEQFF. CDR3 DNA sequence: TGCGCCAGCAGCCCCGCCTGGGGCGCACACAATGAGCAGTTCTTC.

This chain joins TRBV19 and TRBJ1-5; D not certain. Germline assignment: CDR1 LNHDA and CDR2 SQIVND (reference sequence). The CDR3 loop spans 13 amino acids. V lost 1 base to trimming and J lost 5 bases, with 6 bases between them. CDR3 sequence reads: CASSIVEYQPQHF. The CDR3 region has the DNA TGTGCCAGTAGTATAGTCGAGTATCAGCCCCAGCATTTT.

This sequence joins TRBV6-1 and TRBJ1-5; no reliable D call. Germline loops: CDR1 MNHNS, CDR2 SASEGT. V was cut by 1 base and J by 12 bases, with 7 bases left in between. This CDR3 has 11 residues. The CDR3 nucleotides read TGTGCCAGCAGTGAAGACGGTGGCCAGCATTTT. It specifies CASSEDGGQHF.

This chain connects TRBV28 to TRBJ2-7; D not certain. There are 13 residues in the CDR3. V lost 6 bases and J lost 2, with 11 bases in between. Germline CDR1 MDHEN, CDR2 SYDVKM. In nucleotides, the CDR3 is TGTGCCAGCAGCCGCCCCTTAGCCTACGAGCAGTACTTC. It yields the protein CASSRPLAYEQYF.

This sequence joins TRBV18 and TRBJ2-6, with TRBD1 matching over 7 bases. Trimming at V came to 3 bases and at J to 11 bases, leaving 7 bases not matched to a gene. Looked up from germline, CDR1 is KGHSH and CDR2 is LQKENI. This CDR3 contains 14 residues. The CDR3 region is CASSPRQGGDVLTF. The CDR3 region has the DNA TGTGCCAGCTCACCGAGACAGGGTGGGGACGTCCTGACTTTC.

The J gene is TRBJ1-4, the V gene TRBV6-1; possible D gene TRBD1, 5 bases. V shed 2 bases and J shed 0 bases, with 7 bases lying between them. This CDR3 is 15 amino acids long. Germline V gene lookup returns CDR1 MNHNS and CDR2 SASEGT. The CDR3 here is CASSESGATNEKLFF. CDR3 in DNA: TGTGCCAGCAGTGAATCGGGGGCAACTAATGAAAAACTGTTTTTT.

The chain couples TRBV29-1 to TRBJ1-5; D is undetermined. Germline V gives CDR1 SQVTM, CDR2 ANQGSEA. Between the trimmed V and J ends, which lost 4 bases and 0 bases, there was a span of 25 bases. The CDR3 covers 19 residues. The chain's CDR3 is CSVARRLVRAHYSNQPQHF. The CDR3 nucleotides read TGCAGCGTTGCCCGACGCCTAGTCAGAGCACATTATAGCAATCAGCCCCAGCATTTT.

The gene calls are TRBV27 and TRBJ1-5; D is unresolved. With 4 bases removed from V and 0 bases from J, the gap between germline ends came to 10 bases. The CDR3 consists of 15 residues. Germline assignment: CDR1 MNHEY and CDR2 SMNVEV (reference sequence). CDR3 protein: CASSYKPNSNQPQHF. The CDR3 nucleotides are TGTGCCAGCAGTTATAAGCCGAATAGCAATCAGCCCCAGCATTTT.

This clone was picked up one time. The V and J genes are TRBV7-2 and TRBJ2-7; no clear D. Looked up from germline, CDR1 is SGHTA and CDR2 is FQGNSA. The germline V and J ends were trimmed by 2 bases and 5 bases, with 7 bases remaining between them. There are 12 residues in the CDR3. The DNA for the CDR3 is TGTGCCAGCAGCTTAATCCGCGACGAGCAGTACTTC. This sequence encodes CASSLIRDEQYF.

The rearrangement uses TRBV4-3 and TRBJ2-7; TRBD2 aligns across 13 bases. CDR3 length: 15 amino acids. From germline, CDR1 is LGHNA and CDR2 YSLEER. The V and J ends lost 0 bases and 7 bases, in that order; junction bases with no gene match: 3. CDR3 region: CASSQDRGLAGEQYF. CDR3 nucleotides: TGCGCCAGCAGCCAAGATCGGGGACTAGCGGGAGAGCAGTACTTC.

This chain uses TRBV10-3 with TRBJ1-5, with D possibly TRBD1 on 6 matching bases. Germline CDR1 reads ENHRY; CDR2 reads SYGVKD. CDR3 length: 15 residues. Trimming took 0 bases from V and 7 from J, leaving 13 bases between them. The CDR3 nucleotides read TGTGCCATCAGTGAGTCGGAAAGGGGGTACCAGCCCCAGCATTTT. Amino acid sequence: CAISESERGYQPQHF.

V and J are TRBV15 and TRBJ2-3; D may be TRBD1 (6 bases). Germline CDR1 LNHNV, CDR2 YYDKDF (reference sequence). Trimming cost V 0 bases and J 2 bases, with 12 bases left between them. The CDR3 has 16 amino acids. For the CDR3, the DNA is TGTGCCACCAGCAGAGAAACCGGACAGCTCACAGATACGCAGTATTTT. It specifies CATSRETGQLTDTQYF.

The gene calls are TRBV11-2 and TRBJ2-7; D remains unclear. This CDR3 contains 15 residues. Germline loops: CDR1 SGHAT, CDR2 FQNNGV. V was pared by 0 bases and J by 4 bases, with 13 bases between. As DNA, the CDR3 is TGTGCCAGCAGCTTAGATCCGGAGAGCGTTTACGAGCAGTACTTC. This encodes CASSLDPESVYEQYF.

CDR3 loop: CASSLRAGVEKTQYF. The CDR3 nucleotides read TGTGCCAGCAGCTTAAGAGCAGGCGTTGAAAAGACCCAGTACTTC. The chain joins TRBV7-2 to TRBJ2-5; D is uncertain. V gave up 2 bases and J gave up 6 bases, with 16 bases separating them. CDR1 is SGHTA, CDR2 FQGNSA, per germline. The CDR3 has 15 amino acids.

This clone was seen a few times. V and J are TRBV27 and TRBJ2-3; no definite D call. CDR1 is MNHEY and CDR2 is SMNVEV in the germline V gene (reference sequence). The CDR3 consists of 12 residues. The V end lost 5 bases, the J end lost 2 bases, and 5 bases lay between the germline ends. CDR3 region: CASSQNTDTQYF. Here the CDR3 DNA reads TGTGCCAGCAGTCAGAACACAGATACGCAGTATTTT.

The V gene is TRBV2, the J gene TRBJ2-1; a possible D gene is TRBD2 (6 bases). The CDR3 runs to 15 residues. Germline V gene lookup returns CDR1 SNHLY and CDR2 FYNNEI. The V and J ends lost 4 bases and 2 bases respectively, with 12 bases between them. The CDR3 nucleotides are TGTGCCAGCAGTGCCCGACTAGTTCCCTACAATGAGCAGTTCTTC. Encoded protein: CASSARLVPYNEQFF.

The chain has TRBV18 and TRBJ2-4, with D maybe TRBD1 (6 bases). This CDR3 is built from 20 residues. CDR1 and CDR2 from the germline V gene are KGHSH and LQKENI. V was shortened by 3 bases and J by 0 bases, with 24 bases between the two germline ends. The CDR3 region is CASSPNPGTSRGVAKNIQYF. The DNA of the CDR3 is TGTGCCAGCTCACCCAACCCCGGGACATCCCGTGGGGTAGCCAAAAACATTCAGTACTTC. Together with reference TRBV18 and TRBJ2-4, the CDR3 gives the full variable domain: NAGVMQNPRHLVRRRGQEARLRCSPMKGHSHVYWYRQLPEEGLKFMVYLQKENIIDESGMPKERFSAEFPKEGPSILRIQQVVRGDSAAYFCASSPNPGTSRGVAKNIQYFGAGTRLSVL.

The rearrangement uses TRBV7-2 and TRBJ1-2, with D possibly being TRBD1 (5 bases). With 0 bases removed from V and 8 bases from J, the gap between germline ends came to 7 bases. The CDR3 has 12 amino acids. In germline, CDR1 is SGHTA, CDR2 FQGNSA. CDR3 DNA sequence: TGTGCCAGCAGCTTAGCGCGGGGGGGCTACACCTTC. It codes for CASSLARGGYTF. The entire variable domain, with the rest obtained from reference TRBV7-2 and TRBJ1-2, is as follows: GAGVSQSPSNKVTEKGKDVELRCDPISGHTALYWYRQSLGQGLEFLIYFQGNSAPDKSGLPSDRFSAERTGGSVSTLTIQRTQQEDSAVYLCASSLARGGYTFGSGTRLTVV.

The V and J genes are TRBV5-4 and TRBJ2-1; no clear D. V lost 1 base and J 0 bases, leaving 17 bases between the germline ends. Germline CDR1 reads SGHNT; CDR2 reads YYREEE (reference sequence). CDR3 length equals 18 residues. CDR3 DNA sequence: TGTGCCAGCAGCTTGAATCCCCCTGAGCTCTACTCCTACAATGAGCAGTTCTTC. It yields the protein CASSLNPPELYSYNEQFF.